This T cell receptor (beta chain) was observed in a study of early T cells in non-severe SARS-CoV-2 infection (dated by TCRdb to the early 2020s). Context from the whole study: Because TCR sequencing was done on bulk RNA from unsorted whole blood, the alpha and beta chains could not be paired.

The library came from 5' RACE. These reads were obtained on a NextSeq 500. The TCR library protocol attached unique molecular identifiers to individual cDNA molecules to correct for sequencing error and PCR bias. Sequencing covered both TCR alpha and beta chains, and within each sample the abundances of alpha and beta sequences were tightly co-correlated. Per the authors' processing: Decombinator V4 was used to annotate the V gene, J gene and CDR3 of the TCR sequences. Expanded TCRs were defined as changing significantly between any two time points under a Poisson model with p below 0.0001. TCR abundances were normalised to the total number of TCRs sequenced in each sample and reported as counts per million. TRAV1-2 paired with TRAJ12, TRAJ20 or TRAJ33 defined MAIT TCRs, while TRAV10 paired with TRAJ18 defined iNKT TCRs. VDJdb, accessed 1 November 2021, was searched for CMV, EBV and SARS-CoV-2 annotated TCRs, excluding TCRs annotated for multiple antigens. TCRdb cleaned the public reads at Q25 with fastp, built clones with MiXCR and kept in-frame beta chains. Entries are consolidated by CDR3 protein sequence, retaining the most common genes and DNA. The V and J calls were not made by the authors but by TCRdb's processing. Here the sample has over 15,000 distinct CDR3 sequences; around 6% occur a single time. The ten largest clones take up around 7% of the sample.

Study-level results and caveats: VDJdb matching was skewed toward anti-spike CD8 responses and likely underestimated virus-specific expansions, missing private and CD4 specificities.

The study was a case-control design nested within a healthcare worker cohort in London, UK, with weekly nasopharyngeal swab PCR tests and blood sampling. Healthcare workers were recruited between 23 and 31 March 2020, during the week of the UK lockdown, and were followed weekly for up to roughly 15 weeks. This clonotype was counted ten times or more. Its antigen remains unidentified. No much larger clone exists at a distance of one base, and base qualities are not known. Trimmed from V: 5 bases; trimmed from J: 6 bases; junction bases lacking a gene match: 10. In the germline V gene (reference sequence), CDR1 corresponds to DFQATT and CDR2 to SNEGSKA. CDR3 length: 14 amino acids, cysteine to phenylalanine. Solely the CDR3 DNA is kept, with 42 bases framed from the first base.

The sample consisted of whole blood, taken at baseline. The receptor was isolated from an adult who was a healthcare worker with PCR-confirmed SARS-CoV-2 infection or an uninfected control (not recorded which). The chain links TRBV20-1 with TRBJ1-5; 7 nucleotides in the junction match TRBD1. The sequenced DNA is TGCAGTGCTCTCACAGGGGCGCTGGGTCAGCCCCAGCATTTT. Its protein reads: CSALTGALGQPQHF.